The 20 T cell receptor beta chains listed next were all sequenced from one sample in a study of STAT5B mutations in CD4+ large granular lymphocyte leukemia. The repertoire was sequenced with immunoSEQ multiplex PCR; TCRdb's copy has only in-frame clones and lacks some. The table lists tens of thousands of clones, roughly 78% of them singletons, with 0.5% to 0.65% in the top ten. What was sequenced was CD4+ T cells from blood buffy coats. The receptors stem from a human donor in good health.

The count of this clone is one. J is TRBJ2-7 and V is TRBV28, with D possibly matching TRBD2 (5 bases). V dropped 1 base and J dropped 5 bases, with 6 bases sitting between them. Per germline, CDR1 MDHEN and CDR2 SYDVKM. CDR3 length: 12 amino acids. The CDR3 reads CASSLSGNEQYF. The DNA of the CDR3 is TGTGCCAGCAGTTTATCGGGGAACGAGCAGTACTTC. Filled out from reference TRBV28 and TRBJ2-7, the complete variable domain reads DVKVTQSSRYLVKRTGEKVFLECVQDMDHENMFWYRQDPGLGLRLIYFSYDVKMKEKGDIPEGYSVSREKKERFSLILESASTNQTSMYLCASSLSGNEQYFGPGTRLTVT.

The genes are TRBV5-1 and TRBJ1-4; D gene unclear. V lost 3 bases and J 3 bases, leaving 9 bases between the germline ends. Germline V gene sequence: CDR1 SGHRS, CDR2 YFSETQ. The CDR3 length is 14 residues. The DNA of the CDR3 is TGCGCCAGCAGCTCGTACGACTCTAATGAAAAACTGTTTTTT. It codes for CASSSYDSNEKLFF.

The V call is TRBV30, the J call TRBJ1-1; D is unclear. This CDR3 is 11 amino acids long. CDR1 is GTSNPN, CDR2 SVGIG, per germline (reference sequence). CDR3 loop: CATSPLAEAFF. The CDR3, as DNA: TGTGCTACGTCCCCACTTGCTGAAGCTTTCTTT.

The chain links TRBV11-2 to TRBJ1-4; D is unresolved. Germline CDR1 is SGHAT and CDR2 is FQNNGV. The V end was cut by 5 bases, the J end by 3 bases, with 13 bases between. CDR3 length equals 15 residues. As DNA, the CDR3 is TGTGCCAGCAGCGACGCATTCGGGGCTAATGAAAAACTGTTTTTT. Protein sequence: CASSDAFGANEKLFF.

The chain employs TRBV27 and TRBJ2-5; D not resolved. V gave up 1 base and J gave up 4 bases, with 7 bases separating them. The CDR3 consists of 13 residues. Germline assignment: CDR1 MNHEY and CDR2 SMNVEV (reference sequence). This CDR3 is CASSLFVTETQYF. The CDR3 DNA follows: TGTGCCAGCAGTTTATTTGTCACAGAGACCCAGTACTTC.

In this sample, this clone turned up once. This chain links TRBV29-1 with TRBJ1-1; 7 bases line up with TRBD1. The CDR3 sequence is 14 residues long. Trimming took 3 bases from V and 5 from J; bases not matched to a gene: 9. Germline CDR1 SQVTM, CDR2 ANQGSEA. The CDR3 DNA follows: TGCAGCGTTGACAAACAGGGGAAGGGGACTGAAGCTTTCTTT. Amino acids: CSVDKQGKGTEAFF. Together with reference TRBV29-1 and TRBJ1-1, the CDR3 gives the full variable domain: SAVISQKPSRDICQRGTSLTIQCQVDSQVTMMFWYRQQPGQSLTLIATANQGSEATYESGFVIDKFPISRPNLTFSTLTVSNMSPEDSSIYLCSVDKQGKGTEAFFGQGTRLTVV.

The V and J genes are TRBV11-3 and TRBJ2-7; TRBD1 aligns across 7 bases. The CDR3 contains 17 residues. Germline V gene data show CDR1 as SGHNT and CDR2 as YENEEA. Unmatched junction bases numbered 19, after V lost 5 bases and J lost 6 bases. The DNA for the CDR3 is TGTGCCAGCAGCCACCCGACCCGATTACAGGGGCCTGGCGAGCAGTACTTC. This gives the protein CASSHPTRLQGPGEQYF.

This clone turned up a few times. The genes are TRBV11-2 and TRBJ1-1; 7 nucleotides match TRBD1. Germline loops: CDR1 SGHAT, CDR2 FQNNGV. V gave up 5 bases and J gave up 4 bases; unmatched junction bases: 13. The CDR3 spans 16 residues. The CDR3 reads CASSPSGQTLRTEAFF. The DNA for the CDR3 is TGTGCCAGCAGCCCATCGGGACAGACTTTGCGCACTGAAGCTTTCTTT.

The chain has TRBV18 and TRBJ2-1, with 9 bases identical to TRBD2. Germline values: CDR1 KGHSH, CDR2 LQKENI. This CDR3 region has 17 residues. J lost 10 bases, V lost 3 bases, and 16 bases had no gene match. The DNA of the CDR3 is TGTGCCAGCTCACCCCCTGGGGCGGGGGGGCCGGTCCGCGAGCAGTTCTTC. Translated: CASSPPGAGGPVREQFF.

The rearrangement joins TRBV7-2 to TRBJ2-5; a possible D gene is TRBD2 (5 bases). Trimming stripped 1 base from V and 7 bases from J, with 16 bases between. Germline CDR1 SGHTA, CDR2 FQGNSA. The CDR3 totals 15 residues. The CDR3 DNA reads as TGTGCCAGCAGCTTAGGTTGGACGTGGGCGGGGACCCAGTACTTC. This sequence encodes CASSLGWTWAGTQYF.

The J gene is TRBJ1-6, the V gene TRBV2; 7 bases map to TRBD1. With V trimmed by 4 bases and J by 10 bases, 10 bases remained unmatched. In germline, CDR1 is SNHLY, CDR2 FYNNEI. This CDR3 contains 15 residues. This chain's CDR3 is CASSGGGGMGSPLHF. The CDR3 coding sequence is TGTGCCAGCAGTGGAGGGGGCGGTATGGGATCACCCCTCCACTTT.

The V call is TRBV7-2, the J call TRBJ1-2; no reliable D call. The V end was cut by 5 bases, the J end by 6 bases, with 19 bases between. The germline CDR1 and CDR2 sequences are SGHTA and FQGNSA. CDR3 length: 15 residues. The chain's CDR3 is CASSRTSSVPNGYTF. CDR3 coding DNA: TGTGCCAGCAGCCGGACCTCTTCGGTCCCTAATGGCTACACCTTC. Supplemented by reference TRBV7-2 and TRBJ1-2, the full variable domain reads GAGVSQSPSNKVTEKGKDVELRCDPISGHTALYWYRQSLGQGLEFLIYFQGNSAPDKSGLPSDRFSAERTGGSVSTLTIQRTQQEDSAVYLCASSRTSSVPNGYTFGSGTRLTVV.

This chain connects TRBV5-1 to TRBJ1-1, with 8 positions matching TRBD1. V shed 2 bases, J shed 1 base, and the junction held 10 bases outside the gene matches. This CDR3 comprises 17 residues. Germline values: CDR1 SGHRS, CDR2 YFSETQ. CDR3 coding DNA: TGCGCCAGCAGCTTAGACCCTGGACAGGGCTGGAACACTGAAGCTTTCTTT. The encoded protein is CASSLDPGQGWNTEAFF.

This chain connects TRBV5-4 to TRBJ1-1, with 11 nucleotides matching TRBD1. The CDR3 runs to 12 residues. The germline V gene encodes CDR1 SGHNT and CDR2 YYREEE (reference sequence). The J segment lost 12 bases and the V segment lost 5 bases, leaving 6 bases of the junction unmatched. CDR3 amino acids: CASRVLDRGPFF. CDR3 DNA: TGTGCCAGCAGGGTGCTGGACAGGGGGCCTTTCTTT.

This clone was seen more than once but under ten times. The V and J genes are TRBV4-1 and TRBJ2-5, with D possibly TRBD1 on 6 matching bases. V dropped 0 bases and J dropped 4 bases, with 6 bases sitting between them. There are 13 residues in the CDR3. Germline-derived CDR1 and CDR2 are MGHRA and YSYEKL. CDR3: CASSQDRGETQYF. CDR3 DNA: TGCGCCAGCAGCCAAGACAGGGGAGAGACCCAGTACTTC.

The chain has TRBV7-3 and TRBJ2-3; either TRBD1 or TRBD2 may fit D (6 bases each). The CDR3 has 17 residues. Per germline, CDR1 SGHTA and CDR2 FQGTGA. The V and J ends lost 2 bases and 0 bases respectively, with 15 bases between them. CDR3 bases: TGTGCCAGCAGCTTAGGAGGGGGGATCACTAGCACAGATACGCAGTATTTT. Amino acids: CASSLGGGITSTDTQYF.

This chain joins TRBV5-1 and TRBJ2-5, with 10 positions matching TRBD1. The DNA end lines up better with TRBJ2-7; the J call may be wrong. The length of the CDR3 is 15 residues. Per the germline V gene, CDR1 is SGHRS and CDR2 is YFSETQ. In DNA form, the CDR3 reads TGCGCCAGCAGCTTATTGGGGACAGGGGTGTACGAGCAGTACTTC. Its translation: CASSLLGTGVYEQYF.

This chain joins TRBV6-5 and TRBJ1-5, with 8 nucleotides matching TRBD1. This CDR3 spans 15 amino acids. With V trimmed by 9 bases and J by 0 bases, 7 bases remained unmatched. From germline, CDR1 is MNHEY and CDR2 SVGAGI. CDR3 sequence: CASGQGADSNQPQHF. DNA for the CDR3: TGTGCCAGTGGGCAGGGGGCGGATAGCAATCAGCCCCAGCATTTT.

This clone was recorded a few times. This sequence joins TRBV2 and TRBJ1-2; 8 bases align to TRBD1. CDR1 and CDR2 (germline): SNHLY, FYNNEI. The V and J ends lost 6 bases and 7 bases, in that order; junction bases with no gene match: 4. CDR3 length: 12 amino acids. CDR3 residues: CASRDDRGGYTF. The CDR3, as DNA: TGTGCCAGCAGGGACGACAGGGGTGGCTACACCTTC.

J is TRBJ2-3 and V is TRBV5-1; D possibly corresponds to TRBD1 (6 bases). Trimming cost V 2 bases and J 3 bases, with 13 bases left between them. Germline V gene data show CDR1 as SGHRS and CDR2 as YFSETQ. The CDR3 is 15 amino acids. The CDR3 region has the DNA TGCGCCAGCAGCTTAATTGGGGGCCGTACAGATACGCAGTATTTT. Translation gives CASSLIGGRTDTQYF.